This T cell receptor (beta chain) was recovered during a study of blood T cell repertoires in COVID-19. Whole-study context: Sites across the United States, Italy and Spain contributed samples from acute and convalescent COVID-19. The analysed material was cDNA or gDNA that came from T cells, B-cell-depleted T cells, or PBMCs.

In the original processing: Estimation of nucleated cell counts relied on the amplification of reference gene primers. The protocol was immunoSEQ multiplex PCR, while the TCRdb copy is restricted to in-frame clones and leaves out a portion. V and J calls plus clone size are reproduced from that table; the DNA served to infer D and trimming. In the table there are about 180,000 clones, around 83% of which are singletons. This clone appeared a single time. This CDR3 contains 13 residues. V was clipped by 5 bases and J by 0 bases, with 8 bases between them. This clonotype was sampled from a woman in her sixties or seventies with COVID-19, enrolled during active disease. The chain couples TRBV12-3 or TRBV12-4 to TRBJ2-7, with D perhaps TRBD1 (6 bases). Sequencing was carried out using peripheral blood. DNA of the CDR3: TGTGCCAGCAGTCAGGGGAGCTCCTACGAGCAGTACTTC. As protein: CASSQGSSYEQYF.